A single T cell receptor (beta chain) is shown here with its context. As yet, its antigen is unknown. MiXCR was run by TCRdb on the RT-PCR reads, yielding one entry per CDR3 protein. The data contain about 520,000 distinct CDR3 sequences, 25% of them singletons. V was clipped by 2 bases and J by 8 bases, with 13 bases between them. The CDR3 extends over 15 amino acids. This record comes from a study of response to subunit inactivated influenza vaccine. General study points: Researchers suggested that each seasonal influenza vaccination recruits few new T cells.

This chain connects TRBV12-3 or TRBV12-4 to TRBJ1-6; perhaps TRBD1 as D (6 bases). This clonotype was sampled from a man in his forties or fifties who received an inactivated influenza vaccine. Material: CD4+ T cells sorted from PBMCs, obtained roughly 5 days after vaccination. In DNA, the CDR3 is TGTGCCAGCAGTTTAAGAGGGGGGGGCTATTCACCCCTCCACTTT. This sequence encodes CASSLRGGGYSPLHF.